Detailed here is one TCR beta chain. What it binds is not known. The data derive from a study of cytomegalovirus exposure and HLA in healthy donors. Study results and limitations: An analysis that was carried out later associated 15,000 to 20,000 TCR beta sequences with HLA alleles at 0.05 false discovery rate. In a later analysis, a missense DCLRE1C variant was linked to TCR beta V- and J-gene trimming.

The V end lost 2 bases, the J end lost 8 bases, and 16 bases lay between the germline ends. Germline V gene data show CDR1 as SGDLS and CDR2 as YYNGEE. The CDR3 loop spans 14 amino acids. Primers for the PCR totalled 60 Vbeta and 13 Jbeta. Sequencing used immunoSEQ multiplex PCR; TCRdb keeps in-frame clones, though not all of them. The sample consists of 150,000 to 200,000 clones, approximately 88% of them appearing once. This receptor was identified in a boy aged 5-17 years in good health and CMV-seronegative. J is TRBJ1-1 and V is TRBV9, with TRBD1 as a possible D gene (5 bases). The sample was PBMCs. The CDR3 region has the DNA TGTGCCAGCAGCGTCCTTGGGGGGGAATCCGAAGCTTTCTTT. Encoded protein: CASSVLGGESEAFF.